This TCR beta chain was documented in a study of shared clonotypes between healthy human individuals. Germline V gene sequence: CDR1 GTSNPN, CDR2 SVGIG (reference sequence). This CDR3 comprises 13 residues. Between the trimmed V and J ends, which lost 3 bases and 5 bases, there was a span of 13 bases. On this clone itself: Additional DNA sequences in this sample encode the identical CDR3.

Sequencing used immunoSEQ multiplex PCR; TCRdb keeps in-frame clones, though not all of them. The table shows about 1 million clones, with about 75% occurring only once. The sequence was collected from a man aged 18 to 29 in good health. The chain has TRBV30 and TRBJ2-5, with D perhaps TRBD1 (6 bases). The sample comprised memory CD4+ T cells sorted from blood. Documented subset: CD45RA-negative fraction. The CDR3 here is CAWSLRRGETQYF. The CDR3 DNA follows: TGTGCCTGGAGCCTTCGTAGGGGGGAGACCCAGTACTTC.